The 22 T cell receptor beta chains listed next were all sequenced from one sample in a study of regulatory T cells in long-lasting Graves disease. Construction of the TCR beta libraries employed iRepertoire HTBI primers in conjunction with Arm-PCR of CDR3 regions. TCRdb analysed the multiplex PCR reads with MiXCR anew, one entry per CDR3 protein. This sample carries under 300,000 distinct CDR3 sequences, 20% of them seen once, and the ten largest clones take about 15%. As to time point: newly diagnosed GD, antithyroid drugs for less than 3 months. RNA extracted from PBMCs served as the sequencing template. The sample in question was peripheral blood mononuclear cells (PBMCs), obtained at new diagnosis, from a patient treated with antithyroid drugs. The receptors were gathered from a female donor with Graves disease.

The gene calls are TRBV6-1 and TRBJ2-3; TRBD1 aligns across 10 bases. Germline CDR1 is MNHNS and CDR2 is SASEGT. Trimming took 6 bases from V and 6 from J; bases not matched to a gene: 6. The CDR3 sequence is 14 residues long. The CDR3 DNA reads as TGTGCCAGCAGGCCGGGACAGGGGACCGATACGCAGTATTTT. Protein product: CASRPGQGTDTQYF.

This clonotype showed up many times. This chain links TRBV5-6 with TRBJ2-3; D tentatively fits TRBD1 or TRBD2 (6 bases each). Germline values: CDR1 SGHDT, CDR2 YYEEEE. The CDR3 extends over 16 amino acids. The germline V and J ends were trimmed by 3 bases and 2 bases, with 16 bases remaining between them. The CDR3 DNA follows: TGTGCCAGCAGCTGGACTTGGGGGGCCTCCACAGATACGCAGTATTTT. Its protein is CASSWTWGASTDTQYF. Using reference TRBV5-6 and TRBJ2-3 for the parts outside the CDR3, the full variable domain is DAGVTQSPTHLIKTRGQQVTLRCSPKSGHDTVSWYQQALGQGPQFIFQYYEEEERQRGNFPDRFSGHQFPNYSSELNVNALLLGDSALYLCASSWTWGASTDTQYFGPGTRLTVL.

The chain couples TRBV7-2 to TRBJ1-2, with D hard to call. This CDR3 has 13 residues. Trimming shortened V by 1 base and J by 8 bases, and 11 bases separated the two germline ends. From germline, CDR1 is SGHTA and CDR2 FQGNSA. CDR3 residues: CASSLGHPGGYTF. The DNA of the CDR3 is TGTGCCAGCAGCTTAGGGCATCCGGGGGGCTACACCTTC.

This clonotype was counted a few times. The chain has TRBV19 and TRBJ2-1; 8 bases are shared with TRBD2. The CDR3 spans 15 residues. Germline CDR1 and CDR2: LNHDA and SQIVND (reference sequence). The V and J ends lost 4 bases and 7 bases, in that order; junction bases with no gene match: 9. The CDR3, as DNA: TGTGCCAGTAGTAAGGGACTAGGCCTTCTTAATGAGCAGTTCTTC. Protein: CASSKGLGLLNEQFF.

The chain joins TRBV15 to TRBJ1-2, with a tentative D call TRBD1 (6 bases). Trimming removed 0 bases at V and 5 bases at J, with 16 bases between. The germline V gene has CDR1 LNHNV and CDR2 YYDKDF (reference sequence). The CDR3 consists of 16 residues. The CDR3 spells CATSRDTGTYLYGYTF. CDR3 DNA sequence: TGTGCCACCAGCAGAGATACCGGGACATATTTGTATGGCTACACCTTC.

This clonotype was seen a few times. A read error may explain this, as a much larger clone is one base away. This chain joins TRBV27 and TRBJ1-1; 7 positions agree with TRBD1. This CDR3 is 12 amino acids long. CDR1 MNHEY and CDR2 SMNVEV come from the germline V gene (reference sequence). V lost 6 bases and J lost 7; bases outside the gene matches: 5. The CDR3 sequence: CASRPGGSEAFF. CDR3 coding DNA: TGTGCCAGCAGACCAGGGGGGAGTGAAGCTTTCTTT.

There are a few counts of this clonotype. The V call is TRBV14, the J call TRBJ1-1; weak D call: TRBD1 (5 bases). Trimming shortened V by 6 bases and J by 4 bases, and 12 bases separated the two germline ends. Germline V gene lookup returns CDR1 SGHDN and CDR2 FVKESK. This CDR3 is 13 amino acids long. The CDR3 nucleotides read TGTGCCAGCAGGGCAGAGGGGTTCACTGAAGCTTTCTTT. Its protein is CASRAEGFTEAFF.

This clonotype was recorded at least ten times. The CDR3 sequence: CSARDSPLTEAFF. The DNA of the CDR3 is TGCAGTGCTAGAGATTCCCCTCTCACTGAAGCTTTCTTT. This rearrangement joins TRBV20-1 to TRBJ1-1; D uncertain. Trimming removed 0 bases from V and 4 bases from J, with 9 bases in between. The CDR3 has 13 amino acids. CDR1 is DFQATT and CDR2 is SNEGSKA in the germline V gene (reference sequence).

The chain has TRBV2 and TRBJ2-7; 8 bases are a match to TRBD1. The germline gives CDR1 SNHLY, CDR2 FYNNEI. J was trimmed by 5 bases and V by 6 bases; bases with no gene match: 9. The CDR3 totals 14 residues. In DNA form, the CDR3 reads TGTGCCAGCAGGTCCGGGACAGGCGTCCACGAGCAGTACTTC. Its protein is CASRSGTGVHEQYF.

This clonotype showed up just a few times. One end of the junction is discordant with germline, which a read error may explain. This sequence joins TRBV7-2 and TRBJ2-6, with 7 bases lining up with TRBD2. Per the germline V gene, CDR1 is SGHTA and CDR2 is FQGNSA. The CDR3 is 18 residues long. CDR3 nucleotides: TGTGCCAGCAGCATAGCGGGCGGGGGTAATACTGGGGCCAACGTCCTGACTTTC. It yields the protein CASSIAGGGNTGANVLTF.

At least ten counts were recorded for this clonotype. This chain links TRBV4-1 with TRBJ2-7, with 12 bases matching TRBD1. In germline, CDR1 is MGHRA, CDR2 YSYEKL. The CDR3 covers 16 residues. The ends lost 3 bases at V and 5 bases at J; junction bases unmatched: 8. As DNA, the CDR3 is TGCGCCAGCAGCCAGCAACCCGGGACAGGGGGCAACGAGCAGTACTTC. This gives the protein CASSQQPGTGGNEQYF.

The gene calls are TRBV19 and TRBJ1-2, with a possible D match to TRBD1 (5 bases). The CDR3 contains 14 residues. CDR1 LNHDA and CDR2 SQIVND come from the germline V gene (reference sequence). V gave up 2 bases and J gave up 8 bases, with 15 bases separating them. CDR3 DNA sequence: TGTGCCAGTAGTATATCGAGGGGCGCGGACGGCTACACCTTC. This gives the protein CASSISRGADGYTF.

Many counts were recorded for this clonotype. This rearrangement joins TRBV2 to TRBJ2-1, with a possible D match to TRBD2 (6 bases). The CDR3 extends over 15 amino acids. The V end was cut by 5 bases, the J end by 4 bases, with 15 bases between. CDR1 and CDR2 (germline): SNHLY, FYNNEI. The CDR3 is CASSWGLLTYNEQFF. In DNA, the CDR3 is TGTGCCAGCAGTTGGGGACTCTTGACATACAATGAGCAGTTCTTC.

This clonotype has ten or more counts. The chain is built from TRBV15 and TRBJ2-1; 7 bases match TRBD1. Germline CDR1 is LNHNV and CDR2 is YYDKDF (reference sequence). V shed 1 base and J 0 bases; nucleotides not matched to a gene: 0. CDR3 length: 15 amino acids. CDR3 nucleotide sequence: TGTGCCACCAGCAGAGGACAGGGCTCCTACAATGAGCAGTTCTTC. Protein: CATSRGQGSYNEQFF.

At least ten counts were recorded for this clonotype. V is TRBV20-1 and J is TRBJ2-5; either TRBD1 or TRBD2 may supply D (5 bases each). The CDR3 length is 11 residues. The ends were cut back, 5 bases at V and 4 bases at J, with 8 bases in the middle. The V gene's germline CDR1 is DFQATT and CDR2 SNEGSKA (reference sequence). The CDR3 reads CSAGDRETQYF. The CDR3 DNA reads as TGCAGTGCTGGGGACCGAGAGACCCAGTACTTC.

At least ten counts were recorded for this clonotype. V is TRBV11-2 and J is TRBJ1-5; 9 bases line up with TRBD1. Germline values: CDR1 SGHAT, CDR2 FQNNGV. J lost 0 bases, V lost 5 bases, and 5 bases had no gene match. The CDR3 length is 16 residues. The CDR3 DNA follows: TGTGCCAGCAGCCGCGGGACAGGGCCTAGCAATCAGCCCCAGCATTTT. This gives the protein CASSRGTGPSNQPQHF. Looking up the rest from reference TRBV11-2 and TRBJ1-5 gives the full variable domain: EAGVAQSPRYKIIEKRQSVAFWCNPISGHATLYWYQQILGQGPKLLIQFQNNGVVDDSQLPKDRFSAERLKGVDSTLKIQPAKLEDSAVYLCASSRGTGPSNQPQHFGDGTRLSIL.

The chain joins TRBV15 to TRBJ2-1; a weak D match, TRBD2 (6 bases). Trimming took off 0 bases at V and 2 bases at J, with 11 bases between the two ends. This CDR3 is 16 amino acids long. Per germline, CDR1 LNHNV and CDR2 YYDKDF (reference sequence). The CDR3 nucleotides read TGTGCCACCAGCAGAGATTTAGCTAGCGCCTACAATGAGCAGTTCTTC. Its translation is CATSRDLASAYNEQFF.

This clonotype has a handful of counts. V gene TRBV29-1 combines with J gene TRBJ1-4, with 7 bases lining up with TRBD1. J lost 4 bases, V lost 5 bases, and 10 bases had no gene match. This CDR3 spans 15 amino acids. The germline gives CDR1 SQVTM, CDR2 ANQGSEA. CDR3 sequence reads: CSVTLTGQGNEKLFF. CDR3 sequence (DNA): TGCAGCGTTACACTGACAGGGCAGGGTAATGAAAAACTGTTTTTT.

The chain employs TRBV11-3 and TRBJ2-3; 15 bases align to TRBD2. The CDR3 sequence is 16 residues long. After removal of 5 bases from V and 4 bases from J, the junction contained 4 bases not matched to a gene. CDR1 SGHNT and CDR2 YENEEA come from the germline V gene. CDR3 in DNA: TGTGCCAGCAGCGGACTAGCGGGAGGGGTATCAGATACGCAGTATTTT. Translated: CASSGLAGGVSDTQYF. The variable domain in full, completed from reference TRBV11-3 and TRBJ2-3, reads EAGVVQSPRYKIIEKKQPVAFWCNPISGHNTLYWYLQNLGQGPELLIRYENEEAVDDSQLPKDRFSAERLKGVDSTLKIQPAELGDSAVYLCASSGLAGGVSDTQYFGPGTRLTVL.

This clonotype was counted at least ten times. This chain links TRBV11-3 with TRBJ2-1; D gene unclear. The ends were cut back, 0 bases at V and 3 bases at J, with 3 bases in the middle. Per the germline V gene, CDR1 is SGHNT and CDR2 is YENEEA. CDR3 length: 13 amino acids. Here the CDR3 DNA reads TGTGCCAGCAGCTTAGAGTACTACAATGAGCAGTTCTTC. Translated: CASSLEYYNEQFF.

This clonotype has only a few counts. A much larger clone sits a single nucleotide away, making a read error possible. V is TRBV6-2 or TRBV6-3 and J is TRBJ2-7; D is uncertain. Trimming cost V 2 bases and J 9 bases, with 11 bases left between them. Germline CDR1 reads MNHEY; CDR2 reads SVGEGT. The CDR3 runs 12 residues. CDR3 region: CASSYGLNAQYF. CDR3 nucleotide sequence: TGTGCCAGCAGTTACGGGCTTAACGCGCAGTACTTC.

This clonotype was detected ten times or more. CDR3 in amino acids: CSALRDPNQPQHF. The CDR3 nucleotides are TGCAGTGCTCTCCGGGACCCCAATCAGCCCCAGCATTTT. The rearrangement links TRBV20-1 to TRBJ1-5; possibly TRBD1 for D (5 bases). CDR1 is DFQATT and CDR2 is SNEGSKA in the germline V gene (reference sequence). This CDR3 region has 13 residues. Trimming left V 5 bases short and J 3 bases short, with 11 bases between.